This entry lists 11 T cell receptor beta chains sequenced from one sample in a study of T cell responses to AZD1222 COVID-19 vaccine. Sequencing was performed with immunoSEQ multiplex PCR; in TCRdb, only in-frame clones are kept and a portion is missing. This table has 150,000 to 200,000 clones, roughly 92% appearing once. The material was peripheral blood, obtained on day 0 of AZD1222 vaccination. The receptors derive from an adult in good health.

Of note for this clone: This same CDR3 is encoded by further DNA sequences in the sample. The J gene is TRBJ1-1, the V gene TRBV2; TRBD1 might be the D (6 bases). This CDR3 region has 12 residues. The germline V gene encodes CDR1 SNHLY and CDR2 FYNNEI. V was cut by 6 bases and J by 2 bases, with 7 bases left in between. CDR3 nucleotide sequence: TGTGCCAGCAGACAGGGAAACACTGAAGCTTTCTTT. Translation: CASRQGNTEAFF.

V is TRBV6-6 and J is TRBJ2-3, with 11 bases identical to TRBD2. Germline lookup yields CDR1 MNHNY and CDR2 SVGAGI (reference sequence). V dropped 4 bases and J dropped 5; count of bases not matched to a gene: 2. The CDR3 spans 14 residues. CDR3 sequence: CASSLAGGGDTQYF. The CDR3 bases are TGTGCCAGCAGTTTAGCGGGAGGGGGAGATACGCAGTATTTT.

In DNA form, the CDR3 reads TGTGCCAGCAGTGTAACCTGGACAGTGGACAGTCAGCCCCAGCATTTT. It translates to CASSVTWTVDSQPQHF. The gene calls are TRBV27 and TRBJ1-5; TRBD1 is a possible D gene (6 bases). V was cut by 5 bases and J by 6 bases, with 20 bases left in between. This CDR3 region has 16 residues. Germline V lookup: CDR1 MNHEY, CDR2 SMNVEV (reference sequence).

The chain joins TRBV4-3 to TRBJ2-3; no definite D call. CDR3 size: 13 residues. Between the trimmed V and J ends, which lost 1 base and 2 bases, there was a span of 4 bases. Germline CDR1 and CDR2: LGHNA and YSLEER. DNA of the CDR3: TGCGCCAGCAGCCAAGGGACCACAGATACGCAGTATTTT. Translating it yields CASSQGTTDTQYF.

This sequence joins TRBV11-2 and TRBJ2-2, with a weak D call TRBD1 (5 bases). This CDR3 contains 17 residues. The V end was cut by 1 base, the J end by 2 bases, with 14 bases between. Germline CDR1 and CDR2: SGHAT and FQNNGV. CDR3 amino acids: CASSLVGYRGNTGELFF. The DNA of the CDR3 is TGTGCCAGCAGCTTAGTAGGATATAGGGGTAACACCGGGGAGCTGTTTTTT.

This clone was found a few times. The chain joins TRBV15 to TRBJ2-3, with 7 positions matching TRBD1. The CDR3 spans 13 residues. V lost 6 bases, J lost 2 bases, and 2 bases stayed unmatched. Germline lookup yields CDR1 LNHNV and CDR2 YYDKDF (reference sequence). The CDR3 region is CATSGTDTDTQYF. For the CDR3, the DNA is TGTGCCACCAGTGGGACAGACACAGATACGCAGTATTTT.

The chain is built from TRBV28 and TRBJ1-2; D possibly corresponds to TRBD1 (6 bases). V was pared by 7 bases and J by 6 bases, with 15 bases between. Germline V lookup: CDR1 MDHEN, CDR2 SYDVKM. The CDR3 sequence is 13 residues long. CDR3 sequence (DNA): TGTGCCAGCACTTTGGGGGGCCGGAATGGCTACACCTTC. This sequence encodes CASTLGGRNGYTF.

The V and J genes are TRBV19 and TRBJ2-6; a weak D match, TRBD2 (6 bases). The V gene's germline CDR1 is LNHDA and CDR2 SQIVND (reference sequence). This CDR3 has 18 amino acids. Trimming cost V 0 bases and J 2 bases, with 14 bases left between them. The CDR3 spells CASSIDHRPGAGANVLTF. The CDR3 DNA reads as TGTGCCAGTAGTATAGATCATCGGCCGGGAGCTGGGGCCAACGTCCTGACTTTC.

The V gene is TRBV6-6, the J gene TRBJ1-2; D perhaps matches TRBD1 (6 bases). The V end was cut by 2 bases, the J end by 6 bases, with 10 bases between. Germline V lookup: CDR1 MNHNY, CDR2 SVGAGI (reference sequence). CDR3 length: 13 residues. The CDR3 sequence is CASSYINRDGYTF. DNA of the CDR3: TGTGCCAGCAGTTACATCAACAGGGATGGCTACACCTTC.

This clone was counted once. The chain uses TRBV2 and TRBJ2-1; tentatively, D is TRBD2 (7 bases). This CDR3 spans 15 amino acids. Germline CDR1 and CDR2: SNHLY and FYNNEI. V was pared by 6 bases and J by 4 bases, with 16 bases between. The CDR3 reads CASSRGGGAYNEQFF. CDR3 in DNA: TGTGCCAGCAGCCGAGGGGGAGGGGCATACAATGAGCAGTTCTTC.

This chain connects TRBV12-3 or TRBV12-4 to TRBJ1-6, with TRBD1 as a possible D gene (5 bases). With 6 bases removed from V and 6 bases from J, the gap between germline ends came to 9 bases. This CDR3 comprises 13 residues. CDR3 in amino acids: CASRTELNSPLHF. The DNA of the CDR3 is TGTGCCAGCAGGACAGAACTTAATTCACCCCTCCACTTT.